This TCR beta chain was documented in a study of shared clonotypes between healthy human individuals. Whole-study results and caveats: Owing to a small donor count, the genetic and exposure-history diversity represented was limited. The rarefaction results pointed to incomplete sorted-subset sequencing despite large depth.

Sorted-subset replicate PCRs used roughly 210 ng of genomic DNA. This amount corresponded to 30,000 to 35,000 T cell genomes. Assay: immunoSEQ multiplex PCR; the TCRdb copy retains only in-frame clones and omits some. The repertoire holds 1,400,000 or so clones, with less than 99% as singletons. Per the germline V gene, CDR1 is SGDLS and CDR2 is YYNGEE. V was trimmed by 2 bases and J by 0 bases, leaving 18 bases between them. This CDR3 has 17 amino acids. A note on this clone: What it binds is unknown.

The rearrangement joins TRBV9 to TRBJ2-7, with no clear D. This receptor was taken from a man younger than 40 in good health. Sequencing was carried out using naive CD4+ T cells sorted from blood. This sample's subset: CD45RA+ positively selected. This chain's CDR3 is CASSVGFATDGSYEQYF. The CDR3 DNA sequence: TGTGCCAGCAGCGTTGGTTTCGCCACCGACGGCTCCTACGAGCAGTACTTC.